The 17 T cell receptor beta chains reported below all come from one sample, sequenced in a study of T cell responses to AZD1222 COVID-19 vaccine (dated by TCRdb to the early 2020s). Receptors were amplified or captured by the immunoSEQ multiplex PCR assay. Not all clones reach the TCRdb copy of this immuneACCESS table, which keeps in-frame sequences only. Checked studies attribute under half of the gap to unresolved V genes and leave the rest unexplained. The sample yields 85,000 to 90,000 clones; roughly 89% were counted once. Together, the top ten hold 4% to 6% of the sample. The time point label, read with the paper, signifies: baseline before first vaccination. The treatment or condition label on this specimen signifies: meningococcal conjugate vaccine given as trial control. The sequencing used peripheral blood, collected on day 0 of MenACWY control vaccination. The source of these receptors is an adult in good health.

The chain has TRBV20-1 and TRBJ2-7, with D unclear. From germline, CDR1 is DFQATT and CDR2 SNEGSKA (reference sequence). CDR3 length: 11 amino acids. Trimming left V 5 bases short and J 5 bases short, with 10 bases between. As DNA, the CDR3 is TGCAGTGCTTTGCGAGAGCACGAGCAGTACTTC. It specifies CSALREHEQYF.

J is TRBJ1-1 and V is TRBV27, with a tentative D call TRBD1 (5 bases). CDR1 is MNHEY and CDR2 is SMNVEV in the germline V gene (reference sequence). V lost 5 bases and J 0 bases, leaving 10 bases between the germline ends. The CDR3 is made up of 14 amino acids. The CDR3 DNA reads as TGTGCCAGCAGTGGGGGACCTTTGAACACTGAAGCTTTCTTT. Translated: CASSGGPLNTEAFF.

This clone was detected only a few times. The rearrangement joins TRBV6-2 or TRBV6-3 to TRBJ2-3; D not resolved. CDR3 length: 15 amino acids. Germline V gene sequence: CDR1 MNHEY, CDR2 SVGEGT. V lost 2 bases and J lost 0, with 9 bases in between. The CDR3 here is CASSYHTSSTDTQYF. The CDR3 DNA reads TGTGCCAGCAGTTACCACACCTCTAGCACAGATACGCAGTATTTT.

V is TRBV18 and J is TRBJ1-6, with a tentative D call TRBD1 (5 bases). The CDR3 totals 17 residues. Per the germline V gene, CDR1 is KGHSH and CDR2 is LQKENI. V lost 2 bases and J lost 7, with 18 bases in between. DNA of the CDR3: TGTGCCAGCTCACCAGAGAGGGGATCCCTCGTAAATTCACCCCTCCACTTT. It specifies CASSPERGSLVNSPLHF. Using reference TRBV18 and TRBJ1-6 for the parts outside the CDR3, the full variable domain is NAGVMQNPRHLVRRRGQEARLRCSPMKGHSHVYWYRQLPEEGLKFMVYLQKENIIDESGMPKERFSAEFPKEGPSILRIQQVVRGDSAAYFCASSPERGSLVNSPLHFGNGTRLTVT.

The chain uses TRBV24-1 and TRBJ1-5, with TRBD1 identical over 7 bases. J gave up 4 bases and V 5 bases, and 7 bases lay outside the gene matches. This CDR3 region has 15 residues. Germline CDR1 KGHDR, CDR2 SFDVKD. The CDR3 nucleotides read TGTGCCACCAGTGCTGGACAGGTGGGGAATCAGCCCCAGCATTTT. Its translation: CATSAGQVGNQPQHF.

Here the CDR3 reads CAISEGGGNIQYF. CDR3 in DNA: TGTGCCATCAGTGAGGGAGGGGGGAACATTCAGTACTTC. The chain combines TRBV10-3 with TRBJ2-4, with D perhaps assigned TRBD1 or TRBD2 (6 bases each). Germline values: CDR1 ENHRY, CDR2 SYGVKD. The CDR3 totals 13 residues. Trimming cost V 2 bases and J 7 bases, with 9 bases left between them.

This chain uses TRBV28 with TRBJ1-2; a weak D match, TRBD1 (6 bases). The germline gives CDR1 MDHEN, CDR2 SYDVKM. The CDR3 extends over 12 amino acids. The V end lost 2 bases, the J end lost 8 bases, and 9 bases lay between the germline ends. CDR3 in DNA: TGTGCCAGCAGTTTAGGGGGCTGGGGCTACACCTTC. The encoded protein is CASSLGGWGYTF.

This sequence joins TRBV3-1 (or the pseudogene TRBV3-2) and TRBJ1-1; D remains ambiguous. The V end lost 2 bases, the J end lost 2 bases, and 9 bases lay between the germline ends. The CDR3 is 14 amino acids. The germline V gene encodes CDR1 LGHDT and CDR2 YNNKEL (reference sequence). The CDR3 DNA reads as TGTGCCAGCAGCCAAACTTTAGGTAACACTGAAGCTTTCTTT. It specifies CASSQTLGNTEAFF.

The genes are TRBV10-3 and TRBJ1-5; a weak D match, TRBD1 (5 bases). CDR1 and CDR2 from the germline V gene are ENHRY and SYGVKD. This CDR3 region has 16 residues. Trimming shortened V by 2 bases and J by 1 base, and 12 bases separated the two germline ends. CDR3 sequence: CAISERDSQSNQPQHF. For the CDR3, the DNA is TGTGCCATCAGTGAGCGGGACTCTCAGAGCAATCAGCCCCAGCATTTT.

CDR3 sequence reads: CASSGDRGFNTGELFF. The CDR3 coding sequence is TGCGCCAGCAGCGGGGACAGGGGGTTCAACACCGGGGAGCTGTTTTTT. V and J are TRBV5-1 and TRBJ2-2; the match to TRBD1 covers 11 bases. J lost 2 bases, V lost 4 bases, and 4 bases had no gene match. This CDR3 is 16 amino acids long. CDR1 is SGHRS, CDR2 YFSETQ, per germline.

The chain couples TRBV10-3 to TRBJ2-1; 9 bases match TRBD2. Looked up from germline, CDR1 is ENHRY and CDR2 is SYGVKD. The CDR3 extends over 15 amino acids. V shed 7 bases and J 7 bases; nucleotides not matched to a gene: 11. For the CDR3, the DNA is TGTGCCATCACCGGGACGGCTAGCGGGATGAATGAGCAGTTCTTC. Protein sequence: CAITGTASGMNEQFF.

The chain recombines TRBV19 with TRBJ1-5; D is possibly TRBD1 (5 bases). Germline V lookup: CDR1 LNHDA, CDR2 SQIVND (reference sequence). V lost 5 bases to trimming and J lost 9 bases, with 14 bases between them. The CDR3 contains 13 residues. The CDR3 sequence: CASSSGGVRPQHF. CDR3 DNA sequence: TGTGCCAGTAGTTCTGGGGGGGTCAGGCCCCAGCATTTT.

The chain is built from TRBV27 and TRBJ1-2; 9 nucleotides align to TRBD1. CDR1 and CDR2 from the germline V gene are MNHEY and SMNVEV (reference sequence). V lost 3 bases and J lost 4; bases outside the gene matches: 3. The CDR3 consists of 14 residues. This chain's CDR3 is CASSLGQGFYGYTF. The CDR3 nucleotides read TGTGCCAGCAGTTTGGGACAGGGCTTCTATGGCTACACCTTC.

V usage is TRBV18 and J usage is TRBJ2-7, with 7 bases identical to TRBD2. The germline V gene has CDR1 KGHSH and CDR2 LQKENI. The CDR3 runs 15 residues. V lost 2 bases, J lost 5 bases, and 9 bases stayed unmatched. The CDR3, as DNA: TGTGCCAGCTCACCAAGGGCTAGCGGCGATAACGAGCAGTACTTC. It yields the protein CASSPRASGDNEQYF.

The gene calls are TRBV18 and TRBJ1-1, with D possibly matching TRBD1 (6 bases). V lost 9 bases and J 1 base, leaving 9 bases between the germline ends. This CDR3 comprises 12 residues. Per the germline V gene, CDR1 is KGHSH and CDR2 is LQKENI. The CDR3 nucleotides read TGTGCCAGTCGGGACACGAACACTGAAGCTTTCTTT. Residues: CASRDTNTEAFF.

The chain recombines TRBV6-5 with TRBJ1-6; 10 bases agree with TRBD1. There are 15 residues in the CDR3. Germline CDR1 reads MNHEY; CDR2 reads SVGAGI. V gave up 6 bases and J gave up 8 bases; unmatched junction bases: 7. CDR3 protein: CASRTGGEGDSPLHF. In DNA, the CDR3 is TGTGCCAGCAGGACAGGGGGCGAAGGGGATTCACCCCTCCACTTT.

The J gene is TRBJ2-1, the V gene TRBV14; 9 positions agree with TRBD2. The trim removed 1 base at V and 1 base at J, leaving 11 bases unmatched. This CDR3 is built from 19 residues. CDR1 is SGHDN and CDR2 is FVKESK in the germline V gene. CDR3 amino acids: CASSQGASLAGASYNEQFF. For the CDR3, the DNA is TGTGCCAGCAGCCAAGGTGCCTCCTTAGCGGGGGCTTCCTACAATGAGCAGTTCTTC.